The TCR beta chain under discussion was sequenced for a study of T cell responses to AZD1222 COVID-19 vaccine. V was clipped by 5 bases and J by 1 base; unmatched bases: 5. The CDR3 spans 17 residues. Germline V gene sequence: CDR1 SGHRS, CDR2 YFSETQ. Study-wide points: As reported, nearly half of all spike-specific TCRs target variant regions that are unmutated.

Details on this clone: Its antigen is not identified.

TCRdb's table, derived via immunoSEQ multiplex PCR, lists solely in-frame clones and lacks some. The sample yields approximately 180,000 clones, 88% seen once. The sample consisted of peripheral blood, taken 28 days after the second AZD1222 dose. The TCR was taken from an adult who received the AZD1222 COVID-19 vaccine. The rearrangement joins TRBV5-1 to TRBJ2-6; 11 positions match TRBD2. DNA of the CDR3: TGCGCCAGCAGGATGACTAGCGGGACATCTGGGGCCAACGTCCTGACTTTC. It specifies CASRMTSGTSGANVLTF.